One sample yielded the 19 T cell receptor beta chains listed below, sequenced in a study of T-cell reconstitution after alpha-beta-depleted transplantation in children. Unique molecular identifiers featured in how the TCRbeta library was prepared. TCRdb fed the PCR reads into MiXCR, producing one record per CDR3 protein. The top ten hold less than 7% of the sample, which has around 16,000 distinct CDR3 sequences, roughly 5.3% seen once. Sequenced here: PBMCs, sampled before TCRalphabeta/CD19-depleted stem cell transplant. Receptor source: a boy younger than 18 with acute lymphoblastic leukemia, due to receive a stem cell transplant.

This clonotype was detected ten times or more. The J gene is TRBJ2-7, the V gene TRBV25-1; 9 nucleotides line up with TRBD1. Germline loops: CDR1 MGHDK, CDR2 SYGVNS. V shed 5 bases, J shed 2 bases, and the junction held 10 bases outside the gene matches. This CDR3 contains 16 residues. Here the CDR3 reads CASSRIPGQGTYEQYF. For the CDR3, the DNA is TGTGCCAGCAGTCGAATCCCGGGACAGGGCACCTACGAGCAGTACTTC.

This clonotype is judged medium-sized. This chain joins TRBV7-2 and TRBJ2-7; TRBD2 matches 8 bases. V shed 1 base and J 2 bases; nucleotides not matched to a gene: 4. Germline-derived CDR1 and CDR2 are SGHTA and FQGNSA. The CDR3 runs to 15 residues. Here the CDR3 reads CASSLGLAGTYEQYF. The DNA of the CDR3 is TGTGCCAGCAGCTTAGGGCTAGCGGGTACCTACGAGCAGTACTTC. The full variable domain, its missing parts supplied by reference TRBV7-2 and TRBJ2-7, is GAGVSQSPSNKVTEKGKDVELRCDPISGHTALYWYRQSLGQGLEFLIYFQGNSAPDKSGLPSDRFSAERTGGSVSTLTIQRTQQEDSAVYLCASSLGLAGTYEQYFGPGTRLTVT.

This clonotype occurred many times. The gene calls are TRBV19 and TRBJ2-6, with D hard to call. The germline V and J ends were trimmed by 3 bases and 0 bases, with 6 bases remaining between them. Germline CDR1 is LNHDA and CDR2 is SQIVND (reference sequence). The CDR3 is made up of 15 amino acids. Here the CDR3 reads CASSISVSGANVLTF. CDR3 DNA sequence: TGTGCCAGTAGTATTTCGGTCTCTGGGGCCAACGTCCTGACTTTC.

This clonotype occurred many times. The CDR3 sequence: CASSAESSYEQYF. The DNA for the CDR3 is TGTGCCAGCAGTGCCGAAAGCTCCTACGAGCAGTACTTC. The V gene is TRBV25-1, the J gene TRBJ2-7, with D unresolved. Germline V lookup: CDR1 MGHDK, CDR2 SYGVNS. The CDR3 is made up of 13 amino acids. The V end was cut by 4 bases, the J end by 0 bases, with 7 bases between.

V is TRBV11-3 and J is TRBJ1-3; the D is unclear. CDR1 and CDR2 (germline): SGHNT, YENEEA. This CDR3 spans 13 amino acids. V shed 5 bases and J shed 4 bases, with 9 bases lying between them. The CDR3 reads CASSPHPGNTIYF. CDR3 DNA: TGTGCCAGCAGCCCCCACCCGGGAAACACCATATATTTT.

This clonotype has ten or more counts. The rearrangement uses TRBV4-1 and TRBJ1-5; D is unresolved. The ends were cut back, 0 bases at V and 3 bases at J, with 18 bases in the middle. The germline CDR1 and CDR2 sequences are MGHRA and YSYEKL. This CDR3 region has 18 residues. CDR3 in DNA: TGCGCCAGCAGCCAAGAATATACGCCGGGAAAACACAATCAGCCCCAGCATTTT. Translated, it gives CASSQEYTPGKHNQPQHF.

This clonotype was found many times. The chain joins TRBV4-3 to TRBJ2-2, with 8 bases lining up with TRBD1. The CDR3 runs to 15 residues. Trimming removed 6 bases from V and 5 bases from J; junction bases left unmatched: 8. Germline loops: CDR1 LGHNA, CDR2 YSLEER. CDR3 in amino acids: CASSPGTGVTGELFF. The DNA for the CDR3 is TGCGCCAGCAGTCCCGGGACAGGCGTTACCGGGGAGCTGTTTTTT.

The table lists this clonotype with many counts. The chain recombines TRBV10-3 with TRBJ1-2, with D unresolved. The CDR3 has 14 residues. Looked up from germline, CDR1 is ENHRY and CDR2 is SYGVKD. V dropped 6 bases and J dropped 0 bases, with 11 bases sitting between them. Here the CDR3 DNA reads TGTGCCATCAGAGGTACAGTCCCTAACTATGGCTACACCTTC. Encoded protein: CAIRGTVPNYGYTF.

At least ten counts were recorded for this clonotype. This chain connects TRBV6-1 to TRBJ1-1, with unresolved D. The CDR3 extends over 15 amino acids. CDR1 and CDR2 (germline): MNHNS, SASEGT. The V gene lost 2 bases and the J gene lost 0 bases, with 10 bases spanning the gap. The CDR3 here is CASSERPAMNTEAFF. The DNA of the CDR3 is TGTGCCAGCAGTGAAAGGCCAGCCATGAACACTGAAGCTTTCTTT.

This clonotype was seen at least ten times. The chain uses TRBV7-2 and TRBJ1-6; TRBD1 aligns across 8 bases. Germline trimming cut 5 bases from V and 9 bases from J; bases unmatched to any gene: 12. The length of the CDR3 is 16 residues. Germline lookup yields CDR1 SGHTA and CDR2 FQGNSA. The CDR3 sequence: CASSPQGAVLSSPLHF. CDR3 bases: TGTGCCAGCAGCCCGCAGGGGGCGGTATTATCTTCACCCCTCCACTTT.

In this sample, this clonotype turned up many times. This rearrangement joins TRBV4-1 to TRBJ2-7; maybe TRBD2 (6 bases). CDR3 size: 14 residues. The germline V gene encodes CDR1 MGHRA and CDR2 YSYEKL. V lost 4 bases to trimming and J lost 0 bases, with 10 bases between them. CDR3 loop: CASSPRELSYEQYF. In DNA form, the CDR3 reads TGCGCCAGCAGCCCGCGGGAACTCTCCTACGAGCAGTACTTC.

This clonotype has at least ten counts. DNA of the CDR3: TGTGCCAGCAGCCCCCAGGGGAGCAAGGGCACTGAAGCTTTCTTT. Translating gives CASSPQGSKGTEAFF. The chain couples TRBV11-2 to TRBJ1-1, with a possible D match to TRBD1 (6 bases). This CDR3 spans 15 amino acids. Germline V gene data show CDR1 as SGHAT and CDR2 as FQNNGV. V was trimmed by 5 bases and J by 4 bases, leaving 17 bases between them.

In its sample, this clonotype was seen many times. This chain joins TRBV20-1 and TRBJ1-5; TRBD1 is a possible D gene (6 bases). This CDR3 contains 14 residues. In germline, CDR1 is DFQATT, CDR2 SNEGSKA (reference sequence). V lost 3 bases and J lost 0, with 9 bases in between. The DNA of the CDR3 is TGCAGTGCTAGTAGGGGGAATAGCAATCAGCCCCAGCATTTT. Residues: CSASRGNSNQPQHF.

This clonotype was observed many times. The chain has TRBV13 and TRBJ2-3; D is undetermined. The V gene lost 2 bases and the J gene lost 2 bases, with 5 bases spanning the gap. This CDR3 contains 13 residues. Per germline, CDR1 PRHDT and CDR2 FYEKMQ (reference sequence). The CDR3 loop reads CASSLWNTDTQYF. CDR3 DNA sequence: TGTGCCAGCAGCTTATGGAACACAGATACGCAGTATTTT. Variable domain in full (rest from reference TRBV13 and TRBJ2-3): AAGVIQSPRHLIKEKRETATLKCYPIPRHDTVYWYQQGPGQDPQFLISFYEKMQSDKGSIPDRFSAQQFSDYHSELNMSSLELGDSALYFCASSLWNTDTQYFGPGTRLTVL.

This clonotype showed up many times. The chain is built from TRBV18 and TRBJ1-5; D is possibly TRBD1 (6 bases). The V and J ends lost 5 bases and 2 bases respectively, with 13 bases between them. CDR3 size: 15 residues. Germline V CDR1 and CDR2: KGHSH, LQKENI. The CDR3, as DNA: TGTGCCAGCTCAGCACAGGGTCGTGGCAATCAGCCCCAGCATTTT. This sequence encodes CASSAQGRGNQPQHF.

This clonotype was recorded at least ten times. This chain links TRBV20-1 with TRBJ1-1, with D unresolved. This CDR3 is built from 13 residues. Per germline, CDR1 DFQATT and CDR2 SNEGSKA (reference sequence). V was trimmed by 3 bases and J by 0 bases, leaving 8 bases between them. CDR3 sequence (DNA): TGCAGTGCTAGCCGAGGACTGAACACTGAAGCTTTCTTT. Translation: CSASRGLNTEAFF.

Many counts were recorded for this clonotype. V gene TRBV27 combines with J gene TRBJ1-2; D not certain. In germline, CDR1 is MNHEY, CDR2 SMNVEV (reference sequence). This CDR3 has 15 amino acids. V lost 6 bases, J lost 4 bases, and 18 bases lay in between. This CDR3 reads CASSPMAGSGYGYTF. CDR3 coding DNA: TGTGCCAGCAGCCCAATGGCCGGCTCGGGCTATGGCTACACCTTC.

This clonotype was recorded at least ten times. V usage is TRBV20-1 and J usage is TRBJ2-3; D is undetermined. The germline V gene encodes CDR1 DFQATT and CDR2 SNEGSKA (reference sequence). This CDR3 region has 15 residues. V shed 0 bases and J shed 0 bases, with 10 bases lying between them. The CDR3 is CSAREEEGSTDTQYF. The CDR3 region has the DNA TGCAGTGCTAGAGAAGAGGAAGGCAGCACAGATACGCAGTATTTT.

This clonotype was counted many times. This chain joins TRBV5-1 and TRBJ2-7; possible D gene TRBD2, 5 bases. Germline values: CDR1 SGHRS, CDR2 YFSETQ. The CDR3 sequence is 15 residues long. The germline V and J ends were trimmed by 2 bases and 2 bases, with 14 bases remaining between them. DNA of the CDR3: TGCGCCAGCAGCTTCGGACTCCTTCAGACCTACGAGCAGTACTTC. Translating it yields CASSFGLLQTYEQYF.